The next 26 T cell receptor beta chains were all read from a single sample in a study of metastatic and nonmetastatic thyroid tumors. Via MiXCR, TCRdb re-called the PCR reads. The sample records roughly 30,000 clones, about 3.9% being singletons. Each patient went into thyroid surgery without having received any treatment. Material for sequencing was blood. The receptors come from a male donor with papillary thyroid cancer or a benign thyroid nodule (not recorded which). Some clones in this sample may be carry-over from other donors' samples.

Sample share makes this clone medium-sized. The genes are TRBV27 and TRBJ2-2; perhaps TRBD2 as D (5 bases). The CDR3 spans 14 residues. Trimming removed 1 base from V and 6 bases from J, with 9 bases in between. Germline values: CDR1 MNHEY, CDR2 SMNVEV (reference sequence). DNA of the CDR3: TGTGCCAGCAGTTTATTTGCGGGTCCCGGGGAGCTGTTTTTT. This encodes CASSLFAGPGELFF.

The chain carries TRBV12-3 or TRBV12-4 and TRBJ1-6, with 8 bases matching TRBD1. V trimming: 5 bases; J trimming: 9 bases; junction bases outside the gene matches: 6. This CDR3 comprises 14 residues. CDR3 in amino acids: CASSLGQDSSPLHF. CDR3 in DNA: TGTGCCAGCAGTCTGGGACAGGATAGTTCACCCCTCCACTTT.

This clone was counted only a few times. CDR3 sequence reads: CSVATGYEAFF. CDR3 bases: TGCAGCGTTGCGACAGGCTATGAAGCTTTCTTT. J is TRBJ1-1 and V is TRBV29-1; a weak D match, TRBD1 (6 bases). The CDR3 spans 11 residues. CDR1 is SQVTM and CDR2 is ANQGSEA in the germline V gene. Trimming took 4 bases from V and 7 from J, leaving 10 bases between them.

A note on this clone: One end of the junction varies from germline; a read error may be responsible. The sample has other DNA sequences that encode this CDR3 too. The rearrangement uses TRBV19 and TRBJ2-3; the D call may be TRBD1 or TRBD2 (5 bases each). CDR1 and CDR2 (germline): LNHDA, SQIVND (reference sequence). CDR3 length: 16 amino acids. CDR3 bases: TGTGCCAGTATCCGATATGGGACCGATACCACATATACGCAGTATTTT. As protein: CASIRYGTDTTYTQYF.

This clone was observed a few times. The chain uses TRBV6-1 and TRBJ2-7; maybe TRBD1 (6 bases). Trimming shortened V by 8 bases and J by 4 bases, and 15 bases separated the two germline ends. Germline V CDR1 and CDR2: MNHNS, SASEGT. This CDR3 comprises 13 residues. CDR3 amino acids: CASGSPRGYEQYF. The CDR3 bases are TGTGCCAGCGGCTCCCCGAGGGGGTACGAGCAGTACTTC.

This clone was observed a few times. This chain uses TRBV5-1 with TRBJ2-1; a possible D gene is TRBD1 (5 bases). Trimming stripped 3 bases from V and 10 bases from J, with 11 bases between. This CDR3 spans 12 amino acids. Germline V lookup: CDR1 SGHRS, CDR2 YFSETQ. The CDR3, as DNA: TGCGCCAGCAGCTCCAGCCAGGGCGAGCAGTTCTTC. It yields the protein CASSSSQGEQFF.

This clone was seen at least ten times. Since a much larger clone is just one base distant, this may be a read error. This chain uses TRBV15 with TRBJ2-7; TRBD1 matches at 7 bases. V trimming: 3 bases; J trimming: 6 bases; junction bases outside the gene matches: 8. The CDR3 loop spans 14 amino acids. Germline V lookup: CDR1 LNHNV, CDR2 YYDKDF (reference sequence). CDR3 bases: TGTGCCACCAGCAGCCCCGGGACAGCCAGCGAGCAGTACTTC. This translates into CATSSPGTASEQYF.

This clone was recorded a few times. CDR3 region: CASSRLEDEQYF. The CDR3 nucleotides are TGTGCCAGCAGTCGTCTCGAGGACGAGCAGTACTTC. V usage is TRBV6-1 and J usage is TRBJ2-7, with D unclear. CDR1 and CDR2 from the germline V gene are MNHNS and SASEGT. V lost 5 bases to trimming and J lost 5 bases, with 10 bases between them. There are 12 residues in the CDR3.

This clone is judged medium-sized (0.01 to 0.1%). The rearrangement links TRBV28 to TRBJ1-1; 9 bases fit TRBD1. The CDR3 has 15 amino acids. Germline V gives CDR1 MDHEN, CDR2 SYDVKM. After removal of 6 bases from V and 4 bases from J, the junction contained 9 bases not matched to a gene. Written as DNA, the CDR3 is TGTGCCAGCAGAACACAGGGGGCGCGCGGCACTGAAGCTTTCTTT. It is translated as CASRTQGARGTEAFF.

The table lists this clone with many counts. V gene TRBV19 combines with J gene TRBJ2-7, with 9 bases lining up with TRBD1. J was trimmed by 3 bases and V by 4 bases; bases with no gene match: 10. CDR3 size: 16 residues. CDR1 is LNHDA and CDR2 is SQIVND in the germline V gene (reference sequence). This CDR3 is CASSRSSGTGNYEQYF. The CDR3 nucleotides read TGTGCCAGTAGTAGGAGTTCCGGGACAGGGAACTACGAGCAGTACTTC. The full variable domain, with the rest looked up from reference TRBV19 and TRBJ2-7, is DGGITQSPKYLFRKEGQNVTLSCEQNLNHDAMYWYRQDPGQGLRLIYYSQIVNDFQKGDIAEGYSVSREKKESFPLTVTSAQKNPTAFYLCASSRSSGTGNYEQYFGPGTRLTVT.

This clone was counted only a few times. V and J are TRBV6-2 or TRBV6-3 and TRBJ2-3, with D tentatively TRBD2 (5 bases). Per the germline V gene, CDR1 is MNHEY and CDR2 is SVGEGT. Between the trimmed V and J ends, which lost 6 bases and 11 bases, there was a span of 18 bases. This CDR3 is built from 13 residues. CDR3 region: CASSRRRAEEQYF. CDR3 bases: TGTGCCAGCAGCCGCCGGCGGGCGGAAGAGCAGTATTTT.

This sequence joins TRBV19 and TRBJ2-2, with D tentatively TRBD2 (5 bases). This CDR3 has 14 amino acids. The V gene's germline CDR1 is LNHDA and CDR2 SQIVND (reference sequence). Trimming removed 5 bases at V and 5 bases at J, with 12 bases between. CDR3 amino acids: CASSLTPGTGELFF. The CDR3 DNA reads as TGTGCCAGTAGTTTGACCCCGGGAACCGGGGAGCTGTTTTTT. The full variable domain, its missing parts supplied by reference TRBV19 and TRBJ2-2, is DGGITQSPKYLFRKEGQNVTLSCEQNLNHDAMYWYRQDPGQGLRLIYYSQIVNDFQKGDIAEGYSVSREKKESFPLTVTSAQKNPTAFYLCASSLTPGTGELFFGEGSRLTVL.

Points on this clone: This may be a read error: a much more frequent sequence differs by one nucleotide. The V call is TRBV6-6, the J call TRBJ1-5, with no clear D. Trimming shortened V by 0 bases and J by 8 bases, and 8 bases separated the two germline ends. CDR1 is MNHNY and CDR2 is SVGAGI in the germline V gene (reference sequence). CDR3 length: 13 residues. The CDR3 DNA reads TGTGCCAGCAGTTACTCGAAGGTAGAGCCCCAGCATTTT. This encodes CASSYSKVEPQHF.

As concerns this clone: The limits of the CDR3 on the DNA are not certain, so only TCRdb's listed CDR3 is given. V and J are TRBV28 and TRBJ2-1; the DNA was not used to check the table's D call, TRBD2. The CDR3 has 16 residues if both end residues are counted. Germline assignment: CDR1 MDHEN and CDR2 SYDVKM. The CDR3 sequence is CVSSLGTGEGYNEQFF.

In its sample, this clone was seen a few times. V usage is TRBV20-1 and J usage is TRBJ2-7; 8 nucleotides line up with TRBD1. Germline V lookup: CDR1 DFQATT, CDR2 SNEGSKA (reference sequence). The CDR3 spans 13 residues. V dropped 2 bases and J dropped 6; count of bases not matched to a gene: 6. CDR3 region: CSARYRTGFEQYF. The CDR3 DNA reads TGCAGTGCTAGATATCGGACAGGGTTCGAGCAGTACTTC.

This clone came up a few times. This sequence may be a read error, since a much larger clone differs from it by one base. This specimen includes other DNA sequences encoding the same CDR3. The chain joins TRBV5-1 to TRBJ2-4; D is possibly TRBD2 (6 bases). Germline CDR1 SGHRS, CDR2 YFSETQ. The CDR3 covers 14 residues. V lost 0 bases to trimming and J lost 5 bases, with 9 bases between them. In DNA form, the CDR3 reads TGCGCCAGCAGCTTGGCGGGAGTACAAAACATTCAGTACTTC. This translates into CASSLAGVQNIQYF.

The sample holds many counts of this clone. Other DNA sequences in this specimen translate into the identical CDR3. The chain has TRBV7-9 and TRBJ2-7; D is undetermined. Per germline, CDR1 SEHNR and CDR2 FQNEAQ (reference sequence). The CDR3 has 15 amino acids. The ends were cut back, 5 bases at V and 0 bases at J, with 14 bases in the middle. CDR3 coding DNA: TGTGCCAGCAGCGTTGGACCCAGGAGCTCCTACGAGCAGTACTTC. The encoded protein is CASSVGPRSSYEQYF. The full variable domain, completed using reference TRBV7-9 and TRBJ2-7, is DTGVSQNPRHKITKRGQNVTFRCDPISEHNRLYWYRQTLGQGPEFLTYFQNEAQLEKSRLLSDRFSAERPKGSFSTLEIQRTEQGDSAMYLCASSVGPRSSYEQYFGPGTRLTVT.

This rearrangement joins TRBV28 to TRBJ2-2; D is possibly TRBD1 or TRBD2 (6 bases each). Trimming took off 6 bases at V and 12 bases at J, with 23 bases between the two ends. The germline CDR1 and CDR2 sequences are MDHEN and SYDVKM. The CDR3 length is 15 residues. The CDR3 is CASRGGDLGTGKLFF. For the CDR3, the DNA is TGTGCCAGCAGAGGAGGGGACCTGGGCACAGGGAAGCTGTTTTTT.

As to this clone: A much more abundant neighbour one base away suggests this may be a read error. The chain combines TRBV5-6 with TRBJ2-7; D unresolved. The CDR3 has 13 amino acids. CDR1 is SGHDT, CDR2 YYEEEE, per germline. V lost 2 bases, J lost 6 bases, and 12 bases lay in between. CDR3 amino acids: CASSFTVKGEQYF. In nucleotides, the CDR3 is TGTGCCAGCAGCTTTACGGTGAAGGGCGAGCAGTACTTC. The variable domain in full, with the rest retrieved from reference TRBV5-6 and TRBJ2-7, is DAGVTQSPTHLIKTRGQQVTLRCSPKSGHDTVSWYQQALGQGPQFIFQYYEEEERQRGNFPDRFSGHQFPNYSSELNVNALLLGDSALYLCASSFTVKGEQYFGPGTRLTVT.

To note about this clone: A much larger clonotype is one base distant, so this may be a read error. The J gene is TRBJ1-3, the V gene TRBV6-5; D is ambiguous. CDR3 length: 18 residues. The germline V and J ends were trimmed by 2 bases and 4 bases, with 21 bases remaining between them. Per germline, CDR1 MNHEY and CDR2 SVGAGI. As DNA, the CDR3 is TGTGCCAGCAGTTACAGCGCAGGCCAAACGAGCTCCGGAAACACCATATATTTT. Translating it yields CASSYSAGQTSSGNTIYF.

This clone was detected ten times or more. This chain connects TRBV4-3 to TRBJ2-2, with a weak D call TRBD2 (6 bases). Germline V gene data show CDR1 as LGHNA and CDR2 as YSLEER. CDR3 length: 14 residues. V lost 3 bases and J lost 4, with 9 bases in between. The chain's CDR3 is CASSQTGLTGELFF. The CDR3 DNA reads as TGCGCCAGCAGCCAGACGGGACTCACCGGGGAGCTGTTTTTT.

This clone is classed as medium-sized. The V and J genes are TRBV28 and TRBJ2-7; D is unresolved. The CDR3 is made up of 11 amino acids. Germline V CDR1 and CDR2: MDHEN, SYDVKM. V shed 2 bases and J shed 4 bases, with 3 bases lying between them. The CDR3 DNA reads TGTGCCAGCAGTTTAGGGTACGAGCAGTACTTC. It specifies CASSLGYEQYF.

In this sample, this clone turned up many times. The CDR3 is CASSSLSADTQYF. CDR3 DNA sequence: TGTGCCAGCAGCTCCTTATCAGCAGATACGCAGTATTTT. V gene TRBV7-2 combines with J gene TRBJ2-3; D unclear. Trimming removed 4 bases at V and 4 bases at J, with 9 bases between. Looked up from germline, CDR1 is SGHTA and CDR2 is FQGNSA. This CDR3 contains 13 residues.

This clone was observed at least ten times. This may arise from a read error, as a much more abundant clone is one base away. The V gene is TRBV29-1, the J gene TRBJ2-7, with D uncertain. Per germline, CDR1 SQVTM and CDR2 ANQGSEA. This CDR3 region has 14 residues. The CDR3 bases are TGCAGCGTTACCCCTCAAGATAGCTCCTACGTGCAGTACTTC. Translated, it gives CSVTPQDSSYVQYF.

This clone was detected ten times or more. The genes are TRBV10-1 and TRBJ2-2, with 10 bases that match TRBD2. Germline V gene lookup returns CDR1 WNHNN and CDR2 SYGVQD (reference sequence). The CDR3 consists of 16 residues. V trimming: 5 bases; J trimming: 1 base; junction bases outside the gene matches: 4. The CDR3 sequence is CASSHIAGGNTGELFF. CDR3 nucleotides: TGCGCCAGCAGTCACATAGCGGGAGGGAACACCGGGGAGCTGTTTTTT.

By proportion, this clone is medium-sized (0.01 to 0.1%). In DNA form, the CDR3 reads TGTGCCAGCAGCTTATCGGCGACAGGGCATAGTGGCTACACCTTC. This gives the protein CASSLSATGHSGYTF. V gene TRBV7-9 combines with J gene TRBJ1-2; 7 positions match TRBD1. CDR1 and CDR2 (germline): SEHNR, FQNEAQ (reference sequence). CDR3 length: 15 amino acids. V lost 2 bases and J lost 7; bases outside the gene matches: 10.